This TCR beta chain was captured by sequencing in a study of a mutant IDH1 vaccine in newly diagnosed glioma. Overall study context: Previous care, which was radiotherapy, temozolomide, or both, most often involved both.

As for time point: baseline, week 1 (first vaccination visit). The treatment is: pre-vaccination baseline after standard-of-care therapy. The CDR3 consists of 11 residues. The V and J ends lost 3 bases and 11 bases respectively, with 12 bases between them. CDR1 is DFQATT, CDR2 SNEGSKA, per germline (reference sequence). Generated by immunoSEQ multiplex PCR, the TCRdb table keeps only in-frame clones and is missing some. The top ten hold approximately 4.4% of the sample, which has tens of thousands of clones, approximately 91% seen once. The source is a middle-aged woman with glioma. Material: PBMCs, obtained from a glioma patient treated with radiotherapy, temozolomide or both. The V and J genes are TRBV20-1 and TRBJ2-3; D perhaps matches TRBD2 (5 bases). CDR3 bases: TGCAGTGCTAGCGTCGCAGGAGGGCAGTATTTT. Translation gives CSASVAGGQYF.